The 17 T cell receptor beta chains reported below all come from one sample, sequenced in a study of T cell responses to AZD1222 COVID-19 vaccine (dated by TCRdb to about 2021). Receptors were amplified or captured by the immunoSEQ multiplex PCR assay. TCRdb retrieved this table from immuneACCESS and kept in-frame rearrangements only. Not all clones are present; in checked studies, unresolved V genes account for under half, and no reason is known for the remainder. A total of some 120,000 clones appear in this sample, around 84% of them only once. Jointly, the top ten make up around 7.7% of the sample. The intended sense of this specimen's time point label: baseline before first vaccination. Sequences were derived from peripheral blood, sampled on day 0 of AZD1222 vaccination. Source of these receptors: an adult in good health.

A word on this clone: The same CDR3 arises from other DNA sequences in this sample as well. The chain recombines TRBV30 with TRBJ2-3; D is ambiguous. Trimming took off 1 base at V and 4 bases at J, with 3 bases between the two ends. The length of the CDR3 is 11 residues. The germline V gene encodes CDR1 GTSNPN and CDR2 SVGIG (reference sequence). In DNA form, the CDR3 reads TGTGCCTGGAGTGGGGCAGATACGCAGTATTTT. Translated: CAWSGADTQYF.

This clone was seen a handful of times. J is TRBJ2-7 and V is TRBV7-6, with TRBD2 matching over 7 bases. Germline trimming cut 5 bases from V and 8 bases from J; bases unmatched to any gene: 6. CDR1 and CDR2 (germline): SGHVS, FNYEAQ. This CDR3 region has 12 residues. CDR3 protein: CASSPRDYQQYF. The CDR3 region has the DNA TGTGCCAGCAGCCCCCGGGACTATCAGCAGTACTTC.

The V and J genes are TRBV19 and TRBJ2-3; 10 bases fit TRBD2. The CDR3 totals 15 residues. CDR1 is LNHDA, CDR2 SQIVND, per germline (reference sequence). V lost 2 bases and J lost 4; bases outside the gene matches: 3. Here the CDR3 reads CASSIKRGGPDTQYF. The CDR3, as DNA: TGTGCCAGTAGTATAAAGCGGGGGGGGCCAGATACGCAGTATTTT.

This clone appeared a single time. The rearrangement uses TRBV7-8 and TRBJ2-2, with TRBD2 as a possible D gene (5 bases). V was pared by 1 base and J by 5 bases, with 8 bases between. Germline V gene data show CDR1 as SGHVS and CDR2 as FQNEAQ. This CDR3 is 14 amino acids long. CDR3 sequence (DNA): TGTGCCAGCAGCTTAGTTACGGGAACCGGGGAGCTGTTTTTT. Translated, it gives CASSLVTGTGELFF.

V is TRBV14 and J is TRBJ2-2; D not certain. V shed 4 bases and J shed 11 bases, with 17 bases lying between them. The germline V gene has CDR1 SGHDN and CDR2 FVKESK. The CDR3 has 14 amino acids. CDR3 nucleotides: TGTGCCAGCAGCCGAGGTCTAGGGCCCCGAGAGCTGTTTTTT. It encodes CASSRGLGPRELFF. Based on the CDR3 plus reference TRBV14 and TRBJ2-2, the full variable domain is EAGVTQFPSHSVIEKGQTVTLRCDPISGHDNLYWYRRVMGKEIKFLLHFVKESKQDESGMPNNRFLAERTGGTYSTLKVQPAELEDSGVYFCASSRGLGPRELFFGEGSRLTVL.

The rearrangement uses TRBV29-1 and TRBJ1-3, with D perhaps TRBD1 (5 bases). Between the trimmed V and J ends, which lost 2 bases and 0 bases, there was a span of 14 bases. Germline V gene data show CDR1 as SQVTM and CDR2 as ANQGSEA. The CDR3 has 16 amino acids. CDR3 coding DNA: TGCAGCGTTGAACAGGAGGGGAGGTACTCTGGAAACACCATATATTTT. Translation gives CSVEQEGRYSGNTIYF. Combining the CDR3 with reference TRBV29-1 and TRBJ1-3 gives the whole variable domain SAVISQKPSRDICQRGTSLTIQCQVDSQVTMMFWYRQQPGQSLTLIATANQGSEATYESGFVIDKFPISRPNLTFSTLTVSNMSPEDSSIYLCSVEQEGRYSGNTIYFGEGSWLTVV.

This sequence joins TRBV19 and TRBJ2-3; 8 positions match TRBD1. Germline-derived CDR1 and CDR2 are LNHDA and SQIVND (reference sequence). CDR3 size: 15 residues. Germline trimming cut 3 bases from V and 0 bases from J; bases unmatched to any gene: 2. The CDR3 region has the DNA TGTGCCAGTAGTATGACAGGGGCTAGCACAGATACGCAGTATTTT. Translating gives CASSMTGASTDTQYF.

This chain joins TRBV10-1 and TRBJ2-3; weak D call: TRBD2 (5 bases). The germline gives CDR1 WNHNN, CDR2 SYGVQD (reference sequence). The V end lost 2 bases, the J end lost 5 bases, and 11 bases lay between the germline ends. The CDR3 is made up of 14 amino acids. CDR3 region: CASSEGGAIDTQYF. The CDR3 DNA follows: TGCGCCAGCAGTGAGGGAGGTGCAATAGATACGCAGTATTTT.

The chain uses TRBV10-2 and TRBJ2-4; the match to TRBD1 covers 7 bases. This CDR3 spans 14 amino acids. V lost 8 bases, J lost 3 bases, and 7 bases stayed unmatched. Germline CDR1 and CDR2: WSHSY and SAAADI. The CDR3 DNA is TGCGCCAGCCTGACAGGGTTGGGCAAAAACATTCAGTACTTC. It is translated as CASLTGLGKNIQYF.

Only a few counts were recorded for this clone. The V gene is TRBV6-5, the J gene TRBJ2-2; TRBD1 aligns across 8 bases. V shed 5 bases and J 1 base; nucleotides not matched to a gene: 3. CDR1 and CDR2 from the germline V gene are MNHEY and SVGAGI. This CDR3 has 15 amino acids. CDR3 nucleotides: TGTGCCAGCAGTCACAGGGGGGTGAACACCGGGGAGCTGTTTTTT. It specifies CASSHRGVNTGELFF.

J is TRBJ2-4 and V is TRBV6-5; possibly TRBD1 for D (5 bases). V shed 4 bases and J shed 1 base, with 8 bases lying between them. The CDR3 spans 14 residues. CDR1 and CDR2 from the germline V gene are MNHEY and SVGAGI. CDR3 bases: TGTGCCAGCAGTTTAGGGGATGCCAAAAACATTCAGTACTTC. Protein: CASSLGDAKNIQYF.

This clone has only one observation. The chain employs TRBV9 and TRBJ2-7, with D unresolved. Germline CDR1 SGDLS, CDR2 YYNGEE. The CDR3 consists of 15 residues. V lost 4 bases and J 0 bases, leaving 14 bases between the germline ends. In nucleotides, the CDR3 is TGTGCCAGCAGCCCCATGACCTCTAGCTCCTACGAGCAGTACTTC. It specifies CASSPMTSSSYEQYF.

The CDR3: CASSSGGGSYEQYF. The CDR3 DNA reads TGTGCCAGCAGCTCCGGGGGGGGCTCCTACGAGCAGTACTTC. The gene calls are TRBV7-2 and TRBJ2-7; 8 bases align to TRBD2. This CDR3 contains 14 residues. Germline values: CDR1 SGHTA, CDR2 FQGNSA. Unmatched junction bases numbered 2, after V lost 4 bases and J lost 0 bases.

The V gene is TRBV4-1, the J gene TRBJ1-2, with D possibly matching TRBD1 (5 bases). Trimming took 4 bases from V and 2 from J, leaving 11 bases between them. This CDR3 has 14 amino acids. CDR1 MGHRA and CDR2 YSYEKL come from the germline V gene. This chain's CDR3 is CASSPTGANYGYTF. CDR3 nucleotide sequence: TGCGCCAGCAGCCCCACCGGGGCCAACTATGGCTACACCTTC.

V and J are TRBV30 and TRBJ2-1; D not resolved. V lost 2 bases and J lost 4, with 6 bases in between. The CDR3 is 12 amino acids. Germline-derived CDR1 and CDR2 are GTSNPN and SVGIG (reference sequence). CDR3 in amino acids: CAWSLEYNEQFF. CDR3 in DNA: TGTGCCTGGAGTCTCGAGTACAATGAGCAGTTCTTC.

The J gene is TRBJ1-5, the V gene TRBV19, with D possibly TRBD1 on 5 matching bases. Germline V lookup: CDR1 LNHDA, CDR2 SQIVND (reference sequence). V was trimmed by 7 bases and J by 1 base, leaving 8 bases between them. The CDR3 length is 13 residues. The CDR3 DNA follows: TGTGCCAGTAACCCAGGGAGCAATCAGCCCCAGCATTTT. Translation: CASNPGSNQPQHF.

This rearrangement joins TRBV27 to TRBJ2-3, with a possible D match to TRBD2 (7 bases). The germline CDR1 and CDR2 sequences are MNHEY and SMNVEV (reference sequence). V shed 8 bases and J shed 4 bases, with 25 bases lying between them. This CDR3 is built from 17 residues. The CDR3 DNA reads as TGTGCCAGCCGAAGGGGGGCGGGGGACTTCCGCGCAGATACGCAGTATTTT. This translates into CASRRGAGDFRADTQYF.